A single sample is the source of the 11 T cell receptor beta chains below, sequenced in a study of cytomegalovirus exposure and HLA in healthy donors. In the PCR, 60 Vbeta and 13 Jbeta primers were used. The repertoire was sequenced with immunoSEQ multiplex PCR; TCRdb's copy has only in-frame clones and lacks some. The sample holds more than 70,000 clones. Specimen: PBMCs. These receptors came from a woman aged 55-70 years in good health and CMV-seronegative.

V and J are TRBV9 and TRBJ1-1, with 8 bases that match TRBD1. With V trimmed by 3 bases and J by 11 bases, 6 bases remained unmatched. CDR3 size: 12 residues. CDR1 is SGDLS and CDR2 is YYNGEE in the germline V gene. CDR3 amino acids: CASSGQGASAFF. CDR3 DNA: TGTGCCAGCAGCGGCCAGGGGGCATCGGCTTTCTTT.

The chain links TRBV27 to TRBJ2-2; 14 bases agree with TRBD2. The V gene end was trimmed by 2 bases and the J gene end by 3 bases; junction bases not matched to a gene: 5. The CDR3 extends over 18 amino acids. The V gene's germline CDR1 is MNHEY and CDR2 SMNVEV (reference sequence). CDR3 sequence: CASSLLGLAGGYTGELFF. CDR3 sequence (DNA): TGTGCCAGCAGTTTACTCGGACTAGCGGGAGGTTACACCGGGGAGCTGTTTTTT.

The chain is built from TRBV6-1 and TRBJ2-7; no firm D call. The V gene's germline CDR1 is MNHNS and CDR2 SASEGT. The CDR3 covers 14 residues. V was pared by 4 bases and J by 5 bases, with 15 bases between. The CDR3: CASSVRQRLDEQYF. In nucleotides, the CDR3 is TGTGCCAGCAGTGTGAGACAAAGGTTGGACGAGCAGTACTTC.

The J gene is TRBJ2-1, the V gene TRBV11-3; 10 nucleotides line up with TRBD2. CDR1 is SGHNT, CDR2 YENEEA, per germline. Unmatched junction bases numbered 7, after V lost 4 bases and J lost 7 bases. This CDR3 has 15 amino acids. CDR3 DNA: TGTGCCAGCAGCTCGAACAGCGGGAGGGTGAATGAGCAGTTCTTC. This codes for CASSSNSGRVNEQFF.

The chain joins TRBV30 to TRBJ2-1, with 8 bases identical to TRBD2. The CDR3 has 16 residues. V lost 5 bases, J lost 7 bases, and 16 bases stayed unmatched. The germline CDR1 and CDR2 sequences are GTSNPN and SVGIG (reference sequence). The CDR3 sequence is CAWAALAGRTWNEQFF. Here the CDR3 DNA reads TGTGCCTGGGCTGCCCTAGCGGGCCGAACGTGGAATGAGCAGTTCTTC.

The gene calls are TRBV7-9 and TRBJ2-2; D is uncertain. Trimming cost V 11 bases and J 6 bases, with 10 bases left between them. The CDR3 spans 11 residues. CDR1 and CDR2 from the germline V gene are SEHNR and FQNEAQ (reference sequence). The CDR3 reads CAPKNSGELFF. The CDR3 region has the DNA TGTGCCCCTAAGAATTCCGGGGAGCTGTTTTTT. Based on the CDR3 plus reference TRBV7-9 and TRBJ2-2, the full variable domain is DTGVSQNPRHKITKRGQNVTFRCDPISEHNRLYWYRQTLGQGPEFLTYFQNEAQLEKSRLLSDRFSAERPKGSFSTLEIQRTEQGDSAMYLCAPKNSGELFFGEGSRLTVL.

J is TRBJ2-7 and V is TRBV6-5, with D perhaps TRBD2 (5 bases). V was shortened by 6 bases and J by 3 bases, with 18 bases between the two germline ends. This CDR3 is built from 15 residues. Germline V gives CDR1 MNHEY, CDR2 SVGAGI. Here the CDR3 DNA reads TGTGCCAGCAGATTGACCGGGTTAGGAGGCTACGAGCAGTACTTC. Protein sequence: CASRLTGLGGYEQYF.

The V and J genes are TRBV5-4 and TRBJ1-2; 9 bases agree with TRBD1. CDR3 length equals 15 residues. Germline V lookup: CDR1 SGHNT, CDR2 YYREEE (reference sequence). V gave up 0 bases and J gave up 2 bases; unmatched junction bases: 2. As DNA, the CDR3 is TGTGCCAGCAGCTTGGGAGGGACAGGGAACTATGGCTACACCTTC. Amino acid sequence: CASSLGGTGNYGYTF.

This chain connects TRBV5-1 to TRBJ2-2, with D perhaps TRBD1 (6 bases). The CDR3 runs to 16 residues. The V and J ends lost 3 bases and 8 bases respectively, with 20 bases between them. CDR1 SGHRS and CDR2 YFSETQ come from the germline V gene. This chain's CDR3 is CASSSRDNDQRGELFF. CDR3 DNA sequence: TGCGCCAGCAGCTCCCGGGACAACGACCAACGAGGGGAGCTGTTTTTT.

The chain combines TRBV5-8 with TRBJ2-1, with TRBD2 identical over 9 bases. The V gene end was trimmed by 4 bases and the J gene end by 8 bases; junction bases not matched to a gene: 13. Per germline, CDR1 SGHTS and CDR2 YDEGEE. This CDR3 spans 16 amino acids. For the CDR3, the DNA is TGTGCCAGCAGCCAGGGGTTCGGTAGCGGGAGCTATGAGCAGTTCTTC. Protein: CASSQGFGSGSYEQFF.

The chain employs TRBV5-1 and TRBJ2-5; unclear D gene. This CDR3 region has 14 residues. Germline V gene sequence: CDR1 SGHRS, CDR2 YFSETQ. The V end was cut by 4 bases, the J end by 3 bases, with 13 bases between. The CDR3 spells CASSAEVREETQYF. The DNA of the CDR3 is TGCGCCAGCAGCGCCGAAGTCCGGGAAGAGACCCAGTACTTC.